Described below is a single TCR beta chain sequence and its context. Antigen: not known. PCR was performed using 60 Vbeta and 13 Jbeta primers. Repertoires were generated with immunoSEQ multiplex PCR, while TCRdb's copy carries only in-frame clones and drops some. The sample lists about 180,000 clones; 82% were seen once. This record belongs to a study of cytomegalovirus exposure and HLA in healthy donors. Overall study: Among the approximately 380 donors who were genotyped, approximately 83% fell in the genetic ancestry cluster that is associated with self-reported Caucasian donors. Study-wide points: Most CMV-associated TCR beta chains were later found to appear HLA-restricted. A missense DCLRE1C variant was associated with V- and J-gene trimming of TCR beta chains in a later analysis, and an independent cohort replicated the association.

The donors gave bone marrow, and they were healthy. CDR1 is MDHEN and CDR2 is SYDVKM in the germline V gene. CDR3 length: 12 residues. Between the trimmed V and J ends, which lost 5 bases and 3 bases, there was a span of 7 bases. The source is a man in his forties in good health and CMV-seronegative. The sequencing input was PBMCs. V usage is TRBV28 and J usage is TRBJ1-2; possible D gene TRBD1, 6 bases. CDR3: CASSEGDYGYTF. The CDR3, as DNA: TGTGCCAGCAGTGAGGGGGACTATGGCTACACCTTC.